This T cell receptor (beta chain) was identified in a study of naive and memory T cell subsets. This clonotype was detected a few times. Separate alpha and beta amplification began at the second PCR step. Four subsets defined by CD45RA and CD27 were sorted after CD3, CD4, CD8 and live/dead staining. Germline values: CDR1 LNHNV, CDR2 YYDKDF (reference sequence). The CDR3 has 16 amino acids. Losses at the gene ends were 0 bases for V and 7 bases for J; bases not matched to a gene: 6. Two oligonucleotides, mixed equimolar, formed the beta constant-region primer covering TRBC1 and TRBC2. Four rounds of PCR amplified the ligated cDNA using nested alpha and beta constant-region primers plus SP2. The cDNA 3' end received a ligated single-stranded oligonucleotide carrying the SP2 primer and a 12-nucleotide UMI. TCRdb processed the UMI-ligation and nested PCR reads anew with MiXCR; each CDR3 protein has one entry. The sample holds more than 8,500 distinct CDR3 sequences, about 6% seen once.

The receptor was derived from a human donor in good health. The sequenced sample consisted of CD4+ TEMRA cells from blood. The subset: effector memory re-expressing CD45RA, CD45RA+ CD27-. The chain recombines TRBV15 with TRBJ1-6, with TRBD1 matching 7 bases. DNA of the CDR3: TGTGCCACCAGCAGAGAGGAGGGGGCGAGGAATTCACCCCTCCACTTT. Protein: CATSREEGARNSPLHF.